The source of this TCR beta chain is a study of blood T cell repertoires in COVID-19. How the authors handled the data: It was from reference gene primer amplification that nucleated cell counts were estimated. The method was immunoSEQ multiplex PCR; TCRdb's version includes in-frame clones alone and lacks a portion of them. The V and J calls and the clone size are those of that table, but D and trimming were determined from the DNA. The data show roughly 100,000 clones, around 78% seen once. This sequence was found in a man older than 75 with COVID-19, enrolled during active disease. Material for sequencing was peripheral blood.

DNA for the CDR3: TGTGCCAGCAGTTACTCGGTTACGCGGCAGAACTACACCTTC. Translated: CASSYSVTRQNYTF. The chain couples TRBV6-5 to TRBJ1-2; D is uncertain. Looked up from germline, CDR1 is MNHEY and CDR2 is SVGAGI. V lost 0 bases and J 10 bases, leaving 15 bases between the germline ends. This CDR3 has 14 residues.